The TCR beta chain under discussion was sequenced for a study of shared clonotypes between healthy human individuals. Study as a whole: Each donor contributed plates that comprised three CD4 naive, three CD4 memory, two CD8 naive and one CD8 memory.

Study outcomes and limitations: Across a handful of donors, naive CD4 shared around 5.1%, naive CD8 about 3.2%, memory CD4 more than 2%, memory CD8 0.4%.

At the deep level, the assay was run. Sequenced by immunoSEQ multiplex PCR; TCRdb stores in-frame clones only, minus some. Counted here are around 1.4 million clones, 98% to 99% occurring once; the ten biggest clones make up about 0.34%. The CD4+ fraction was divided into a CD45RA+ naive subset and a CD45RA-negative memory subset. Deletions cut 4 bases from V and 0 bases from J, with 17 bases between. CDR1 and CDR2 from the germline V gene are SGHTS and YDEGEE. This CDR3 has 17 residues. Details on this clone: The antigen is undetermined.

The TCR comes from a man in his thirties or forties in good health. Sequences were obtained from naive CD4+ T cells sorted from blood. Sample subset: CD45RA+ positively selected. The V gene is TRBV5-8, the J gene TRBJ2-1; D is perhaps TRBD2 (5 bases). CDR3 region: CASSPGWRPSSYNEQFF. DNA of the CDR3: TGTGCCAGCAGCCCGGGATGGCGTCCCAGCTCCTACAATGAGCAGTTCTTC.